The 15 T cell receptor beta chains reported below all come from one sample, sequenced in a study of PD-1 blockade in classical Hodgkin lymphoma. Time point noted: cycle 4 day 1 (C4D1), after 6 weeks of nivolumab. Relapse after autologous stem cell transplantation occurred in every patient, and brentuximab vedotin exposure varied. The table came from immunoSEQ multiplex PCR; TCRdb's copy has only in-frame clones and leaves some out. The top ten clones hold around 8% of a sample with tens of thousands of clones, approximately 90% of them seen once. The material sequenced was peripheral blood mononuclear cells (PBMCs), taken before the fourth cycle of nivolumab. Receptors were obtained from a human donor with classical Hodgkin lymphoma.

The CDR3 DNA follows: TGTGCCAGCACCTCGACGGTGACGTCGGGGCAGCCCCAGCATTTT. Protein: CASTSTVTSGQPQHF. The chain combines TRBV28 with TRBJ1-5; D uncertain. Germline V CDR1 and CDR2: MDHEN, SYDVKM. The V end was cut by 7 bases, the J end by 7 bases, with 20 bases between. The CDR3 loop spans 15 amino acids.

This clone was picked up one time. The chain combines TRBV9 with TRBJ2-5; 8 bases align to TRBD1. Germline loops: CDR1 SGDLS, CDR2 YYNGEE. Trimming cost V 4 bases and J 5 bases; bases outside gene matches: 10. The CDR3 has 15 amino acids. The CDR3 DNA is TGTGCCAGCAGCATCGACAGGGGATCTCTTGAGACCCAGTACTTC. Translating gives CASSIDRGSLETQYF. Combining the CDR3 with reference TRBV9 and TRBJ2-5 gives the whole variable domain DSGVTQTPKHLITATGQRVTLRCSPRSGDLSVYWYQQSLDQGLQFLIQYYNGEERAKGNILERFSAQQFPDLHSELNLSSLELGDSALYFCASSIDRGSLETQYFGPGTRLLVL.

This clone was seen a single time. The gene calls are TRBV14 and TRBJ2-7, with D possibly being TRBD2 (6 bases). This CDR3 spans 13 amino acids. Germline V CDR1 and CDR2: SGHDN, FVKESK. V shed 4 bases and J shed 2 bases, with 9 bases lying between them. For the CDR3, the DNA is TGTGCCAGCAGCCCACGGGGGACCTACGAGCAGTACTTC. Its protein is CASSPRGTYEQYF.

The rearrangement joins TRBV18 to TRBJ2-3; D uncertain. The V end was cut by 3 bases, the J end by 2 bases, with 3 bases between. The germline CDR1 and CDR2 sequences are KGHSH and LQKENI. This CDR3 comprises 12 residues. CDR3 amino acids: CASSPATDTQYF. CDR3 coding DNA: TGTGCCAGCTCACCCGCCACAGATACGCAGTATTTT.

The chain couples TRBV4-1 to TRBJ2-5; no firm D call. The CDR3 extends over 13 amino acids. Trimming cost V 1 base and J 3 bases, with 6 bases left between them. CDR1 MGHRA and CDR2 YSYEKL come from the germline V gene. Here the CDR3 DNA reads TGCGCCAGCAGCCAAGTGTCAGAAGAGACCCAGTACTTC. It codes for CASSQVSEETQYF.

This clone showed up just a few times. This chain connects TRBV28 to TRBJ2-1, with TRBD1 matching over 12 bases. With 6 bases clipped from V and 7 bases from J, the junction kept 7 bases outside the gene matches. The germline CDR1 and CDR2 sequences are MDHEN and SYDVKM. This CDR3 has 15 amino acids. The CDR3 nucleotides read TGTGCCAGCAGCGCCGGGACAGGGGGCTCGAATGAGCAGTTCTTC. Amino acid sequence: CASSAGTGGSNEQFF.

CDR3 bases: TGTGCCAGCAGCTCCGCCGCACAGGGGGCCAAAGGAAAACTGTTTTTT. Translating it yields CASSSAAQGAKGKLFF. The chain is built from TRBV5-5 and TRBJ1-4, with TRBD1 matching over 9 bases. The CDR3 is made up of 16 amino acids. Per the germline V gene, CDR1 is SGHKS and CDR2 is YYEKEE (reference sequence). The junction had 13 bases not matched to a gene; V was cut back by 3 bases and J by 10 bases. The whole variable domain, remainder taken from reference TRBV5-5 and TRBJ1-4, is DAGVTQSPTHLIKTRGQQVTLRCSPISGHKSVSWYQQVLGQGPQFIFQYYEKEERGRGNFPDRFSARQFPNYSSELNVNALLLGDSALYLCASSSAAQGAKGKLFFGSGTQLSVL.

This chain's CDR3 is CASSQERGGTEAFF. DNA for the CDR3: TGCGCCAGCAGCCAAGAAAGGGGGGGCACTGAAGCTTTCTTT. V gene TRBV4-1 combines with J gene TRBJ1-1; a possible D gene is TRBD1 (6 bases). Germline V CDR1 and CDR2: MGHRA, YSYEKL. V lost 0 bases to trimming and J lost 4 bases, with 9 bases between them. The CDR3 sequence is 14 residues long.

The chain combines TRBV9 with TRBJ2-5, with unresolved D. The CDR3 sequence is 17 residues long. V dropped 3 bases and J dropped 0 bases, with 18 bases sitting between them. From germline, CDR1 is SGDLS and CDR2 YYNGEE. The DNA of the CDR3 is TGTGCCAGCAGCGCCCAGGTGGGCACCCCGTACCAAGAGACCCAGTACTTC. Residues: CASSAQVGTPYQETQYF.

This chain connects TRBV28 to TRBJ1-2; D gene uncertain. Trimming removed 7 bases from V and 4 bases from J, with 19 bases in between. Germline lookup yields CDR1 MDHEN and CDR2 SYDVKM. The CDR3 sequence is 15 residues long. CDR3 loop: CASKLIGRQPYGYTF. The DNA of the CDR3 is TGTGCCAGCAAACTGATCGGACGTCAGCCCTATGGCTACACCTTC.

The chain has TRBV7-9 and TRBJ2-5; no reliable D call. This CDR3 is 16 amino acids long. Germline CDR1 is SEHNR and CDR2 is FQNEAQ (reference sequence). Trimming pared 1 base from V and 1 base from J, leaving 13 bases between. The CDR3 region has the DNA TGTGCCAGCAGCTTAGAGATAAGTAGGGTCCAAGAGACCCAGTACTTC. This encodes CASSLEISRVQETQYF. Full variable domain (outside the CDR3, taken from reference TRBV7-9 and TRBJ2-5): DTGVSQNPRHKITKRGQNVTFRCDPISEHNRLYWYRQTLGQGPEFLTYFQNEAQLEKSRLLSDRFSAERPKGSFSTLEIQRTEQGDSAMYLCASSLEISRVQETQYFGPGTRLLVL.

The gene calls are TRBV2 and TRBJ1-2; 7 bases fit TRBD1. This CDR3 comprises 14 residues. CDR1 and CDR2 (germline): SNHLY, FYNNEI. The V segment lost 4 bases and the J segment 2 bases; nucleotides outside the gene matches: 4. The CDR3 DNA sequence: TGTGCCAGCAGTGTAGGCAGGGGGAACTATGGCTACACCTTC. Translated, it gives CASSVGRGNYGYTF.

The chain links TRBV4-1 to TRBJ2-7; 8 bases are a match to TRBD2. V lost 0 bases, J lost 2 bases, and 12 bases stayed unmatched. Germline V lookup: CDR1 MGHRA, CDR2 YSYEKL. The CDR3 sequence is 18 residues long. In DNA form, the CDR3 reads TGCGCCAGCAGCCAAGATGCGGCTTTCGGCGGGGGGACCTACGAGCAGTACTTC. It specifies CASSQDAAFGGGTYEQYF.

The chain carries TRBV18 and TRBJ2-7; D may correspond to TRBD1 or TRBD2 (5 bases each). CDR1 and CDR2 (germline): KGHSH, LQKENI. This CDR3 region has 14 residues. Trimming removed 4 bases at V and 6 bases at J, with 16 bases between. CDR3 in amino acids: CASSLGTVLVEQYF. In DNA, the CDR3 is TGTGCCAGCTCACTCGGGACGGTCCTGGTCGAGCAGTACTTC.

This rearrangement joins TRBV15 to TRBJ2-3, with D unclear. In germline, CDR1 is LNHNV, CDR2 YYDKDF (reference sequence). The CDR3 contains 13 residues. The ends were cut back, 5 bases at V and 2 bases at J, with 8 bases in the middle. The CDR3 DNA sequence: TGTGCCACCAGCTCTGGCTACACAGATACGCAGTATTTT. Translating it yields CATSSGYTDTQYF.